This T cell receptor (beta chain) was profiled in a study of T cells of healthy individuals. V lost 7 bases and J lost 0; bases outside the gene matches: 7. CDR3 length equals 16 residues. Germline V gene lookup returns CDR1 SNHLY and CDR2 FYNNEI. One entry per CDR3 protein, called by TCRdb with MiXCR from the 5' RACE reads. Of about 100,000 distinct CDR3 sequences listed, approximately 15% are singletons. This clonotype has a handful of counts. This TCR was recovered from a human donor in good health. The chain combines TRBV2 with TRBJ1-5; 9 bases are a match to TRBD1. The CDR3 DNA is TGTGCCAGCATGGTGGGACAGGGATATAGCAATCAGCCCCAGCATTTT. It is translated as CASMVGQGYSNQPQHF.